Listed here is a single T cell receptor (beta chain). Its specificity is not known. TCRdb's table, derived via immunoSEQ multiplex PCR, lists solely in-frame clones and lacks some. The sample includes 54,000 or so clones, 80% seen only once; the top ten take around 4.6%. These data are taken from a study of OX40 agonist ivuxolimab in advanced cancers. Study-wide background: The drug used for patients, ivuxolimab, was an agonistic anti-OX40 (CD134) antibody. With a range of about 23 to 85, age averaged roughly 60 years, and 70% to 85% were male. General study results and limits: The investigators did not determine what antigen specificity the expanded peripheral T cells had.

Material: CD4+ or CD8+ T cells sorted from blood, obtained in a trial of the OX40 agonist ivuxolimab. This sequence was found in an adult with an advanced solid tumor such as melanoma, head and neck, liver or kidney cancer.

The CDR3 bases are TGTGCCAGCAGAACGGACAGCCTTAATGAAAAACTGTTTTTT. As protein: CASRTDSLNEKLFF. The chain has TRBV2 and TRBJ1-4, with a tentative D call TRBD1 (6 bases). Germline CDR1 and CDR2: SNHLY and FYNNEI. The ends were cut back, 6 bases at V and 4 bases at J, with 12 bases in the middle. CDR3 length equals 14 residues.